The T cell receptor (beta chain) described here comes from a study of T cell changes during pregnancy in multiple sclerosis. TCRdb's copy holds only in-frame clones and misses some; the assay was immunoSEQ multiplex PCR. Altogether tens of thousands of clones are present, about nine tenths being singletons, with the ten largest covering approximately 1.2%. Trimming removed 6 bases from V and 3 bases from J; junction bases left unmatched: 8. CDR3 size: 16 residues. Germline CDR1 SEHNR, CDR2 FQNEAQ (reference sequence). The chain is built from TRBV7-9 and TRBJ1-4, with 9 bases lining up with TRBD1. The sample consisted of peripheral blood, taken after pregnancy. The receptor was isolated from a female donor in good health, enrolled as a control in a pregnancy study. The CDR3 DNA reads TGTGCCAGCAGTCCTACAGGGGGCCGGGCTAATGAAAAACTGTTTTTT. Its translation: CASSPTGGRANEKLFF.